Listed below are T cell receptor beta chains from one sample, sequenced in a study of early T cells in non-severe SARS-CoV-2 infection. TCRdb analysed the 5' RACE reads with MiXCR anew, one entry per CDR3 protein. The repertoire holds 40,000 to 55,000 distinct CDR3 sequences, with about 12% as singletons. Sample: whole blood. These receptors were obtained from an adult who was a healthcare worker with PCR-confirmed SARS-CoV-2 infection or an uninfected control (not recorded which). Each CDR3 is given without its conserved first and last residue.

v_gene: TRBV28
CDR3aa: ASRFGGPPYEQY

v_gene: TRBV2
CDR3aa: ASSPTGPSTGELF

v_gene: TRBV7-2
CDR3aa: ASSRPGSYQETQY

v_gene: TRBV29-1
CDR3aa: SVLDGNEQF

v_gene: TRBV12-3/TRBV12-4
CDR3aa: ASSFEETQY

v_gene: TRBV5-1
CDR3aa: ASSPDPPQETQY

v_gene: TRBV7-9
CDR3aa: ASSRPGGNQPQH

v_gene: TRBV18
CDR3aa: ASSPGRSTDTQY

v_gene: TRBV6-1
CDR3aa: AGGSGFFEQF

v_gene: TRBV13
CDR3aa: ASSLGQGNQPQH

v_gene: TRBV7-9
CDR3aa: ASSFRLAALQF

v_gene: TRBV7-2
CDR3aa: ASSLELVKETQY

v_gene: TRBV7-3
CDR3aa: ASSLWTGSTDTQY

v_gene: TRBV28
CDR3aa: ASSPRDLTNTGELF

v_gene: TRBV29-1
CDR3aa: SVGRGYEQY

v_gene: TRBV4-1
CDR3aa: ASSQDRTSGANVLT

v_gene: TRBV5-1
CDR3aa: ASSRKDRAATNEKLF

v_gene: TRBV11-2
CDR3aa: ASSSGLFQETQY

v_gene: TRBV28
CDR3aa: ASNTGGFNQPQH

v_gene: TRBV3-1
CDR3aa: ASSQTGEAF

v_gene: TRBV29-1
CDR3aa: SVVNLNTEAF

v_gene: TRBV3-1
CDR3aa: ASSQDFTENIQY

v_gene: TRBV20-1
CDR3aa: SAMGKGGNQPQH

v_gene: TRBV4-2
CDR3aa: ASSHQIRSGIGSYNSPLH

v_gene: TRBV25-1
CDR3aa: ASSEGTSGVQETQY

v_gene: TRBV7-3
CDR3aa: ASSLGTIPYEQY

v_gene: TRBV4-1
CDR3aa: ASSLTPTYEQY

v_gene: TRBV5-5
CDR3aa: ASSPTGSEAF

v_gene: TRBV18
CDR3aa: ASSPTSAPRTEGGSGYT

v_gene: TRBV5-4
CDR3aa: ASSLGRTGTSYEQY

v_gene: TRBV28
CDR3aa: ASRPSGTDTQY

v_gene: TRBV7-6
CDR3aa: ASSSTTGNYGYT

v_gene: TRBV28
CDR3aa: ASSPPGGRSQETQY

v_gene: TRBV20-1
CDR3aa: STAGGHTGELF

v_gene: TRBV24-1
CDR3aa: ATSDKGVNGYT

v_gene: TRBV30
CDR3aa: AWSVTRRTNEKLF

v_gene: TRBV28
CDR3aa: ASSPIRRSSYNEQF

v_gene: TRBV20-1
CDR3aa: SARDVQGNT

v_gene: TRBV6-5
CDR3aa: ASGPDRGLNTEAF

v_gene: TRBV5-1
CDR3aa: ASSSSGDMTYNEQF

v_gene: TRBV2
CDR3aa: ASSVDRSSYNEQF

v_gene: TRBV9
CDR3aa: ASSPTAHYQPQH

v_gene: TRBV6-1
CDR3aa: ASTGSYNEQF

v_gene: TRBV9
CDR3aa: ASSVGVEQF

v_gene: TRBV5-1
CDR3aa: ASRLEGAVWDEQY

v_gene: TRBV7-6
CDR3aa: ASSPFGGGAYNEQF